This T cell receptor (beta chain) originates from a study of blood T cell repertoires in COVID-19. Turning to the study itself: The samples span acute and convalescent COVID-19 from the United States, Italy and Spain. PBMCs, B-cell-depleted T cells, or T cells provided the cDNA or gDNA that made up the material.

Study processing details: Amplification with reference gene primers provided the estimates of nucleated cell counts. The data were produced by immunoSEQ multiplex PCR, yet TCRdb's version contains in-frame clones alone and is incomplete. That table supplies the V and J calls and clone size; D and trimming were determined from the DNA. The repertoire consists of over 600,000 clones, with approximately 90% occurring once and the leading ten covering about 0.24%. The source is a woman aged 18-29 years with acute or convalescent COVID-19. Material for sequencing was peripheral blood.

Here the CDR3 DNA reads TGTGCCAGCAGTTTTTCTAGCGGCCCCAATGAGCAGTTCTTC. Translation gives CASSFSSGPNEQFF. V usage is TRBV27 and J usage is TRBJ2-1; TRBD2 matches at 7 bases. The CDR3 runs to 14 residues. CDR1 MNHEY and CDR2 SMNVEV come from the germline V gene (reference sequence). Unmatched junction bases numbered 5, after V lost 3 bases and J lost 6 bases.